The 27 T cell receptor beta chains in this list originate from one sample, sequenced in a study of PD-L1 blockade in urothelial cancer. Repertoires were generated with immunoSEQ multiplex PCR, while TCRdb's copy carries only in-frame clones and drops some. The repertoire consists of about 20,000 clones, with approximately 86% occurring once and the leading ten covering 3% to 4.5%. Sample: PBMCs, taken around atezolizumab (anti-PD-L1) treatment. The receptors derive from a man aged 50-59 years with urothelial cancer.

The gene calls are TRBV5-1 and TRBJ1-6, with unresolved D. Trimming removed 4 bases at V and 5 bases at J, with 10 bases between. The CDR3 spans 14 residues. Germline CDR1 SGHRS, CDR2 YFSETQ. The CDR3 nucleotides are TGCGCCAGCAGCCCCGGGAACAATAATTCACCCCTCCACTTT. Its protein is CASSPGNNNSPLHF.

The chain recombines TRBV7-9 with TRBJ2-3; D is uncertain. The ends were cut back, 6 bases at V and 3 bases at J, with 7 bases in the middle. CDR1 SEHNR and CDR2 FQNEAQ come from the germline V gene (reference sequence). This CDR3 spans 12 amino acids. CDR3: CASRFRTDTQYF. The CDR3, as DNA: TGTGCCAGCAGATTTAGAACAGATACGCAGTATTTT.

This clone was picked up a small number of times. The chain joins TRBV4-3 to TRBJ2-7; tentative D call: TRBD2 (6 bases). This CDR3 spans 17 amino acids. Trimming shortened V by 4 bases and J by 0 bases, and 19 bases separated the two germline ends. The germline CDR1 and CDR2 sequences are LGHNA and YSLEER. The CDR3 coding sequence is TGCGCCAGCAGCCCAGCGTCCCTTCGGGAGAACTCCTACGAGCAGTACTTC. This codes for CASSPASLRENSYEQYF.

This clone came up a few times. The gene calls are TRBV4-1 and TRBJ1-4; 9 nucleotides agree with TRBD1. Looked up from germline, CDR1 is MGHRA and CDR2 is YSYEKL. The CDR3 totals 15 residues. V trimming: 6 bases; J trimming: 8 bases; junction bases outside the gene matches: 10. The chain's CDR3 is CASSLGQGNLEKLFF. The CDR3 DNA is TGCGCCAGCAGTTTAGGACAGGGGAATTTAGAAAAACTGTTTTTT.

In DNA form, the CDR3 reads TGCGCCAGCAGTACCTCGCGGGGGGGTCCAATTAGCACAGATACGCAGTATTTT. Translation gives CASSTSRGGPISTDTQYF. V gene TRBV10-1 combines with J gene TRBJ2-3, with 9 bases aligning to TRBD2. CDR3 length: 18 residues. Germline V gene data show CDR1 as WNHNN and CDR2 as SYGVQD (reference sequence). V was pared by 5 bases and J by 0 bases, with 12 bases of the junction left unmatched.

The CDR3 sequence is CASSEAGALATGELFF. The CDR3 DNA reads TGTGCCAGCTCAGAAGCGGGAGCGCTCGCCACCGGGGAGCTGTTTTTT. The chain has TRBV18 and TRBJ2-2, with 8 bases lining up with TRBD2. Germline trimming cut 5 bases from V and 4 bases from J; bases unmatched to any gene: 9. This CDR3 comprises 16 residues. In germline, CDR1 is KGHSH, CDR2 LQKENI.

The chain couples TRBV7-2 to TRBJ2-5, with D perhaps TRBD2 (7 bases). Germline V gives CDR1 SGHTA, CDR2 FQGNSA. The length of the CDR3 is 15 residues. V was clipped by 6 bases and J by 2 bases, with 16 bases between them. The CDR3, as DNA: TGTGCCAGCAGTCGTCGCCGGGGGGCTCAAGAGACCCAGTACTTC. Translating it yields CASSRRRGAQETQYF.

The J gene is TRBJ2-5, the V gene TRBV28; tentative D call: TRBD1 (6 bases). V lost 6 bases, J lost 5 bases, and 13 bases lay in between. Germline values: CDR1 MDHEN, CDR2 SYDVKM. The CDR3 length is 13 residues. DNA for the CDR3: TGTGCCAGCAGCGCACAGGGTTGGGAGACCCAGTACTTC. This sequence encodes CASSAQGWETQYF.

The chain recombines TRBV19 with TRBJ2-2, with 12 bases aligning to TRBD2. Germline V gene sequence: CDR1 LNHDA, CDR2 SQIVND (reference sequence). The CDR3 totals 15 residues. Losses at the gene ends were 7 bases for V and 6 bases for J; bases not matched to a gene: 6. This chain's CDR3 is CASNPSGRASGELFF. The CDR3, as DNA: TGTGCCAGTAACCCTAGCGGGAGGGCATCCGGGGAGCTGTTTTTT.

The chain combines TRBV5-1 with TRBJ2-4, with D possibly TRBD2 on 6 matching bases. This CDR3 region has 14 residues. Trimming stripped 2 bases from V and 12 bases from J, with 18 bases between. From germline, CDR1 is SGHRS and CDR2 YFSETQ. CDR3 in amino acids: CASSLSGTERTQYF. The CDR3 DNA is TGCGCCAGCAGCTTATCCGGGACTGAGCGCACTCAGTACTTC.

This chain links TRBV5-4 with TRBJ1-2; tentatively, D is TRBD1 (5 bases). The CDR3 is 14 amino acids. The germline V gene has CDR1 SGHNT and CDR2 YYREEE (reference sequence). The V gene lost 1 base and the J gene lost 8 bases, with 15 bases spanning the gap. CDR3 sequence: CASSLLGGRRGYTF. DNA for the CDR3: TGTGCCAGCAGCTTGCTGGGGGGGAGAAGAGGCTACACCTTC.

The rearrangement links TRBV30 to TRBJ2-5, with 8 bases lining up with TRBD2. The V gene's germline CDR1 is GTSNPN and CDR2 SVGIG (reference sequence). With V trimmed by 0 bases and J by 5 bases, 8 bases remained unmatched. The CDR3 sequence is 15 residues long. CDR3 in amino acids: CAWSVRRGAGETQYF. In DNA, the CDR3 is TGTGCCTGGAGTGTACGGCGGGGGGCAGGCGAGACCCAGTACTTC.

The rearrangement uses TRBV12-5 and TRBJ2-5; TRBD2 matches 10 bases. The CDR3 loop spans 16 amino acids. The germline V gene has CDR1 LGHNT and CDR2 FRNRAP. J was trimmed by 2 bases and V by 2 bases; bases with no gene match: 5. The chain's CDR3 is CASGLTLAGEQETQYF. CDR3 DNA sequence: TGTGCTAGTGGTTTGACCCTAGCGGGGGAGCAAGAGACCCAGTACTTC.

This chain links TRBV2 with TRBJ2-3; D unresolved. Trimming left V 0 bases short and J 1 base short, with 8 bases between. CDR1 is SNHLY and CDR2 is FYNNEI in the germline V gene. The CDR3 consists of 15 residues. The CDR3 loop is CASSEARLRTDTQYF. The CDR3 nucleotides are TGTGCCAGCAGTGAAGCGCGTCTGCGCACAGATACGCAGTATTTT.

DNA of the CDR3: TGTGCCAGCAGCTTAGACTACCCGGACAGGGGTAACACCGGGGAGCTGTTTTTT. It is translated as CASSLDYPDRGNTGELFF. The chain combines TRBV7-9 with TRBJ2-2; 9 bases align to TRBD1. The CDR3 contains 18 residues. Trimming took 1 base from V and 2 from J; bases not matched to a gene: 8. Germline CDR1 SEHNR, CDR2 FQNEAQ (reference sequence).

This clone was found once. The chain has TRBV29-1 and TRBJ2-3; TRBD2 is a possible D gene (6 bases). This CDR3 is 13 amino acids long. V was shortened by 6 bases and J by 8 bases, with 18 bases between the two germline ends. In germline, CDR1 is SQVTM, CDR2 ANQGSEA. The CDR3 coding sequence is TGCAGCGTGGCTAGCGACTCGGGGCTTACGCAGTATTTT. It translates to CSVASDSGLTQYF.

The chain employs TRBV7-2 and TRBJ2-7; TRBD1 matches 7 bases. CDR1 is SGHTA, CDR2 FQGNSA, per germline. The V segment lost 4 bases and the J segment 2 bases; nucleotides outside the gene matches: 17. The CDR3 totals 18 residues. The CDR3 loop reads CASSSKGGRGWGTYEQYF. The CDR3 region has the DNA TGTGCCAGCAGCTCAAAAGGGGGCCGTGGGTGGGGTACCTACGAGCAGTACTTC.

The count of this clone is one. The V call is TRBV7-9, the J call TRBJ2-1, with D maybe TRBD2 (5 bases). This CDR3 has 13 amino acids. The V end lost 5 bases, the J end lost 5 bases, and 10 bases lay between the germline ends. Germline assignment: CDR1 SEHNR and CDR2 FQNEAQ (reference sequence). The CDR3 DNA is TGTGCCAGCAGCCCCGGACTTAACAATGAGCAGTTCTTC. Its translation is CASSPGLNNEQFF.

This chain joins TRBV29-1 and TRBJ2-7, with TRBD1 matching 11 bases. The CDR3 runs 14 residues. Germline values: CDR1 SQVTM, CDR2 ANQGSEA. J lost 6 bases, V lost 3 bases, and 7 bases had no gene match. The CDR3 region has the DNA TGCAGCGTTGAGGCCCCGGGACAGGGGGTCGAGCAGTACTTC. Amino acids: CSVEAPGQGVEQYF.

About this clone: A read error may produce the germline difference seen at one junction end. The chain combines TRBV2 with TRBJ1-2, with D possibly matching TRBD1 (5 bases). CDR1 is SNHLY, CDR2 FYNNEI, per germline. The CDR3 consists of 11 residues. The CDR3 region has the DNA TGTGCCAGCAGTGGCGCCCGACAGCCCAACTTC. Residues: CASSGARQPNF. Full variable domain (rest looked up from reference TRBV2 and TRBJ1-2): EPEVTQTPSHQVTQMGQEVILRCVPISNHLYFYWYRQILGQKVEFLVSFYNNEISEKSEIFDDQFSVERPDGSNFTLKIRSTKLEDSAMYFCASSGARQPNFGSGTRLTVV.

CDR3 bases: TGTGCCAGCAGTTCCGACAGGGGGCTAGAAAAACTGTTTTTT. Translation gives CASSSDRGLEKLFF. The rearrangement joins TRBV6-1 to TRBJ1-4; 10 positions match TRBD1. Germline V CDR1 and CDR2: MNHNS, SASEGT. The CDR3 extends over 14 amino acids. V shed 5 bases, J shed 8 bases, and the junction held 5 bases outside the gene matches.

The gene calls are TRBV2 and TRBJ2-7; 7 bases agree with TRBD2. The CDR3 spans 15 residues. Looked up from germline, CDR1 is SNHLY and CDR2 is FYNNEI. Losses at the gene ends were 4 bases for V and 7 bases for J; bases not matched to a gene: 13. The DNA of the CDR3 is TGTGCCAGCAGTGCATCTAGCGGAGCCTTTAGTGAGCAGTACTTC. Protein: CASSASSGAFSEQYF.

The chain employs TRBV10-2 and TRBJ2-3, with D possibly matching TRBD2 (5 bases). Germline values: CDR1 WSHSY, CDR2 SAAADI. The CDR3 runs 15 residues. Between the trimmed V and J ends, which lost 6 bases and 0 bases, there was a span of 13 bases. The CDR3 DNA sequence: TGCGCCAGCAGGAGGTGGGGAGTGAGCACAGATACGCAGTATTTT. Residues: CASRRWGVSTDTQYF.

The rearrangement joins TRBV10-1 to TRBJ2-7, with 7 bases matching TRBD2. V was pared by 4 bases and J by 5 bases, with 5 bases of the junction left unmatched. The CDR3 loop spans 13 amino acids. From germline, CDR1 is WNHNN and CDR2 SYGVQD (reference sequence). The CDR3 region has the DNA TGCGCCAGCAGTGCGAGCGGGGTCCACGAGCAGTACTTC. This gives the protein CASSASGVHEQYF.

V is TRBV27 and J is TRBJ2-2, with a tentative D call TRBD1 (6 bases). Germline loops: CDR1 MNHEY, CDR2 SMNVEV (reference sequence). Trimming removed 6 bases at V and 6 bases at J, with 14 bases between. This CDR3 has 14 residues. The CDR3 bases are TGTGCCAGCAGCCGCGACAGGTTCGCCGGGGAGCTGTTTTTT. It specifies CASSRDRFAGELFF.

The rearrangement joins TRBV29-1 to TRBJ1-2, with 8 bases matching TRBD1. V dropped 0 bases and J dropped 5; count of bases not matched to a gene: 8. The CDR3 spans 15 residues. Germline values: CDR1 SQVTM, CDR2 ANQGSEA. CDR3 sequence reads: CSVEDRGTGPYGYTF. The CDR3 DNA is TGCAGCGTTGAAGACCGCGGGACAGGACCATATGGCTACACCTTC. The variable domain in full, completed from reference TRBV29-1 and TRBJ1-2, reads SAVISQKPSRDICQRGTSLTIQCQVDSQVTMMFWYRQQPGQSLTLIATANQGSEATYESGFVIDKFPISRPNLTFSTLTVSNMSPEDSSIYLCSVEDRGTGPYGYTFGSGTRLTVV.

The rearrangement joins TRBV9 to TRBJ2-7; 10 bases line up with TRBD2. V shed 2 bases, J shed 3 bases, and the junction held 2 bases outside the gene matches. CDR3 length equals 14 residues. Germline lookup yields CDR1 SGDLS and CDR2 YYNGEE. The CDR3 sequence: CASSVLAGGYEQYF. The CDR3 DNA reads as TGTGCCAGCAGCGTGTTAGCGGGGGGCTACGAGCAGTACTTC.